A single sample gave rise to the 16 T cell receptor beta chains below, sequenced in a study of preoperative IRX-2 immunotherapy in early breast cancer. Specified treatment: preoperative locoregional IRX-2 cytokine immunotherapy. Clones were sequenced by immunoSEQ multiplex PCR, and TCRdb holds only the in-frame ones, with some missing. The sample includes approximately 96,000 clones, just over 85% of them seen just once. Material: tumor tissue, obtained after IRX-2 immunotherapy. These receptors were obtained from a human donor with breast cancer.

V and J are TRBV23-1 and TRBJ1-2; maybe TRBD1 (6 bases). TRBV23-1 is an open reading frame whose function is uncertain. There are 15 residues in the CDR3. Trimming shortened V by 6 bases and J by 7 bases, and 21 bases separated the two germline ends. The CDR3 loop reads CASSLGWGGVSGYTF. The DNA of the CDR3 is TGCGCCAGCAGCTTGGGTTGGGGGGGCGTGAGTGGCTACACCTTC.

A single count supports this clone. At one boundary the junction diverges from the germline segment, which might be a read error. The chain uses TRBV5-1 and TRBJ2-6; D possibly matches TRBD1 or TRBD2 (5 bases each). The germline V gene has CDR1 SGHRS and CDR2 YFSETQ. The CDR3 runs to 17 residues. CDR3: CVSSLGPAWSGANVLTF. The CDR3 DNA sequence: TGCGTCAGCAGCTTGGGACCAGCGTGGTCTGGGGCCAACGTCCTGACTTTC.

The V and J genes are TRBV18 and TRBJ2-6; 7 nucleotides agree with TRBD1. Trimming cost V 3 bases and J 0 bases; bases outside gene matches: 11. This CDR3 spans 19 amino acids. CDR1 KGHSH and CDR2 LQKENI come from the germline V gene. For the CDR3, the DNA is TGTGCCAGCTCACCTCTCGGGACAGCCGAACTCTCTGGGGCCAACGTCCTGACTTTC. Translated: CASSPLGTAELSGANVLTF.

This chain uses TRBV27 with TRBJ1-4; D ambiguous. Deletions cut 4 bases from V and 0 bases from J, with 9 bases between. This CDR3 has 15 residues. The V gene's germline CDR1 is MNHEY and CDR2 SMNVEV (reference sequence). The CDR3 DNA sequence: TGTGCCAGCAGTTCGGACCGTACAACTAATGAAAAACTGTTTTTT. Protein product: CASSSDRTTNEKLFF.

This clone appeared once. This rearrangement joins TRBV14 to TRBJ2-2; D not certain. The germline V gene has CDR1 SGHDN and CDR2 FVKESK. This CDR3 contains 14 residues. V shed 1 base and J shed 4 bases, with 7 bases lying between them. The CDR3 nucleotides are TGTGCCAGCAGCCAAGCACTTGCCACCGGGGAGCTGTTTTTT. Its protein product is CASSQALATGELFF.

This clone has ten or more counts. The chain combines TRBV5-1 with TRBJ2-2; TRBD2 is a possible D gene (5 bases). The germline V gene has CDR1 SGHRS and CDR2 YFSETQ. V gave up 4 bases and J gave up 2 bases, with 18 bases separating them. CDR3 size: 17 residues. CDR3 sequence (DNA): TGCGCCAGCAGCCCCGGCATCGGGAAGACAAACACCGGGGAGCTGTTTTTT. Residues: CASSPGIGKTNTGELFF.

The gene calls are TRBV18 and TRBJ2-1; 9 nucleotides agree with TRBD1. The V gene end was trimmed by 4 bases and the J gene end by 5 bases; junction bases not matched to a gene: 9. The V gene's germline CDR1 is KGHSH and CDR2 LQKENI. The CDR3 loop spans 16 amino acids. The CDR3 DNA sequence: TGTGCCAGCTCACTCTACCGGGACAGGGTCAACAATGAGCAGTTCTTC. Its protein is CASSLYRDRVNNEQFF.

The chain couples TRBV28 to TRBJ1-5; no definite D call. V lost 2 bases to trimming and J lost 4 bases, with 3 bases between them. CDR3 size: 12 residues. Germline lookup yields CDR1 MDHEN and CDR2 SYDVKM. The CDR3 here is CASSLANQPQHF. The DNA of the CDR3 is TGTGCCAGCAGTTTAGCAAATCAGCCCCAGCATTTT.

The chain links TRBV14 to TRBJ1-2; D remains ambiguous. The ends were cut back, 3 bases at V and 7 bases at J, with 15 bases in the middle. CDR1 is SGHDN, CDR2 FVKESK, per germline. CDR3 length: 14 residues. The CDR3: CASSQSSVHRGYTF. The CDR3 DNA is TGTGCCAGCAGCCAGAGCAGCGTCCATCGTGGCTACACCTTC.

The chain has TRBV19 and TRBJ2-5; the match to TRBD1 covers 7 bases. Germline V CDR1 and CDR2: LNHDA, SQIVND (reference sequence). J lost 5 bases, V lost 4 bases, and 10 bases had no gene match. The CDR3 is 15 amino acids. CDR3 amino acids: CASSTYDRARETQYF. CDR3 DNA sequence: TGTGCCAGTAGTACCTACGACAGGGCCCGGGAGACCCAGTACTTC.

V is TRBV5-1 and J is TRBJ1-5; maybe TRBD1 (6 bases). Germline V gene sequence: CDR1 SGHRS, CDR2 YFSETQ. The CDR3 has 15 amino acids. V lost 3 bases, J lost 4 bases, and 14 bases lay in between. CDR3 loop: CASSSDGQHNQPQHF. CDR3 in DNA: TGCGCCAGCAGCTCGGACGGACAGCATAATCAGCCCCAGCATTTT.

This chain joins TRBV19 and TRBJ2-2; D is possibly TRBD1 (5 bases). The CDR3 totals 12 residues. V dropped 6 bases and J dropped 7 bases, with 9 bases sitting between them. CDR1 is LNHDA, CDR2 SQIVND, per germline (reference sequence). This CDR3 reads CASRRGVGELFF. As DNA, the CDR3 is TGTGCCAGTAGAAGGGGCGTCGGGGAGCTGTTTTTT.

For the CDR3, the DNA is TGCGCCAGCAGTATCGGAGATTCATCTGGAAACACCATATATTTT. Translating gives CASSIGDSSGNTIYF. The chain recombines TRBV5-1 with TRBJ1-3; unclear D gene. This CDR3 is 15 amino acids long. Between the trimmed V and J ends, which lost 5 bases and 1 base, there was a span of 13 bases. Germline-derived CDR1 and CDR2 are SGHRS and YFSETQ.

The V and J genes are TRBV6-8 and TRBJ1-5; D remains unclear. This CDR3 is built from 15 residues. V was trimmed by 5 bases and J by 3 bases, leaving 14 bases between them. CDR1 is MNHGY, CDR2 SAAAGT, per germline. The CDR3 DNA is TGTGCCAGCAGTGACCGGCGGAATTACAATCAGCCCCAGCATTTT. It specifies CASSDRRNYNQPQHF.

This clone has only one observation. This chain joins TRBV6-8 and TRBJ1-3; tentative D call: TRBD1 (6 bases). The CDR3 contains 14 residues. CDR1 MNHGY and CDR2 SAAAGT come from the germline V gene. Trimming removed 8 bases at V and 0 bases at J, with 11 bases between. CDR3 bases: TGTGCCAGCCCGGGGACACCCTCTGGAAACACCATATATTTT. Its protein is CASPGTPSGNTIYF.

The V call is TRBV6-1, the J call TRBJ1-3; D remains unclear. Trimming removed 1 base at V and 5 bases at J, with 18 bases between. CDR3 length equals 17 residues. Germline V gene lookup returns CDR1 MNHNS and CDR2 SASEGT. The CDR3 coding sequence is TGTGCCAGCAGTGAAGAAGGCCGAACATTTGGACGAAACACCATATATTTT. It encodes CASSEEGRTFGRNTIYF.